This T cell receptor (beta chain) was documented in a study of blood T cells in healthy people across ages. General study findings and limits: When one million T cells were used, diversity estimates were thought to be underestimates.

Germline lookup yields CDR1 LGHNA and CDR2 YSLEER. The CDR3 covers 15 residues. The ends were cut back, 10 bases at V and 2 bases at J, with 20 bases in the middle. A remark on this clonotype: What it recognizes is unknown.

Donors each provided roughly 11 milliliters of peripheral blood. Sample-barcoded 5' priming and a J-beta primer mix drove a second PCR of roughly 7 to 11 cycles. Unique molecular identifiers of 12 random nucleotides labeled each cDNA. Via MiXCR, TCRdb re-called the 5' RACE reads, giving one row per CDR3 protein. The table shows 800,000 to 900,000 distinct CDR3 sequences, with 62% occurring only once. The J gene is TRBJ2-5, the V gene TRBV4-3; D is possibly TRBD2 (7 bases). Material: blood. The source of this sequence is a man aged 25-45 years in good health. In nucleotides, the CDR3 is TGCGCCAATACGGGGGGCGCTTCCACTCAAGAGACCCAGTACTTC. Protein: CANTGGASTQETQYF.